This TCR beta chain was profiled in a study of sequential checkpoint blockade in melanoma. Turning to the study itself: Maintenance nivolumab came after either treatment sequence.

As for treatment: randomized to nivolumab then ipilimumab (arm A) or the reverse (arm B). DNA-damaging chemotherapy had not been given to any patient beforehand. Sorted cells were live CD3+CD8+, lacking CD19 and CD56, from PBMCs. Trimming took 4 bases from V and 9 from J, leaving 17 bases between them. The CDR3 has 14 residues. The V gene's germline CDR1 is SGHRS and CDR2 YFSETQ. Profiled with immunoSEQ multiplex PCR; TCRdb holds only in-frame clones, not every one. The sample records 12,000 to 15,000 clones, 52% being singletons. The material sequenced was CD8+ T cells sorted from blood (inferred from file names), taken from a patient given nivolumab and ipilimumab in sequence. The TCR was taken from a human donor with melanoma. The chain joins TRBV5-1 to TRBJ2-4; a possible D gene is TRBD2 (5 bases). DNA for the CDR3: TGCGCCAGCAGCGTAGAGGGATACCCACGCATTCAGTACTTC. Translating gives CASSVEGYPRIQYF.